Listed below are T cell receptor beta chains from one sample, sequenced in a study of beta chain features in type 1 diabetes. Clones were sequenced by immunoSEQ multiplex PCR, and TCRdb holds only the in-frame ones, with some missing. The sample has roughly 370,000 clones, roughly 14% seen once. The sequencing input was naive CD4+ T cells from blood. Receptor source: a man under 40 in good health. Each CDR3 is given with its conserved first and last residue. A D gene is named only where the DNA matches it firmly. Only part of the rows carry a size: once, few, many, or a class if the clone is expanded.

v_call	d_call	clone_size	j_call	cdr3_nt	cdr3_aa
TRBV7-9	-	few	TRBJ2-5	TGTGCCAGCAGCTTAGGATTTGGTTTGGGCAGGGAAGGAGAGACCCAGTACTTC	CASSLGFGLGREGETQYF
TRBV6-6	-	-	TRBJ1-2	TGTGCCAGCAGCCTCAAGGGAAGTAACTATGGCTACACCTTC	CASSLKGSNYGYTF
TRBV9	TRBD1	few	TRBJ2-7	TGTGCCAGATGCGGGACAGGGATCTACGAGCAGTACTTC	CARCGTGIYEQYF
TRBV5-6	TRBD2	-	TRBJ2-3	TGTGCCAGCAGCTTGGCCCTAGCGGGAGTACCGCAGTATTTT	CASSLALAGVPQYF
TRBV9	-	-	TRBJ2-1	TGTGCCAGCAGCTCTCGGACAGTCGGGTACAATGAGCAGTTCTTC	CASSSRTVGYNEQFF
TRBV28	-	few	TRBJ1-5	TGTGCCAGCACCGACGATCAGCCCCAGCATTTT	CASTDDQPQHF
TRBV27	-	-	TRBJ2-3	TGTGCCAGCAGTTTAGGTCTAGCCGAAGATACGCAGTATTTT	CASSLGLAEDTQYF
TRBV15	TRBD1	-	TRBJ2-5	TGTGCCACCAGCAGTTCCGGGACAGCCTTTGTGACCCAGTACTTC	CATSSSGTAFVTQYF
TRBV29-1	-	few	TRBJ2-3	TGCAGCGTTGCGCAGGGTCTTATCACAGATACGCAGTATTTT	CSVAQGLITDTQYF
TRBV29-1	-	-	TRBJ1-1	TGCAGCGTTGAATTGAGGGCATCTCGGGACACTGAAGCTTTCTTT	CSVELRASRDTEAFF
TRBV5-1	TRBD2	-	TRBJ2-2	TGCGCCAGCACGACTAGCGGGAGAGGACACACCGGGGAGCTGTTTTTT	CASTTSGRGHTGELFF
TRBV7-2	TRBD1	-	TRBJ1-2	TGTGCCAGCAGCTTAAAGGGACAGGGAGGGAACTATGGCTACACCTTC	CASSLKGQGGNYGYTF
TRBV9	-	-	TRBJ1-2	TGTGCCAGCAGCGTAAGTGGAGGGCTCGAGGATGGCTACACCTTC	CASSVSGGLEDGYTF
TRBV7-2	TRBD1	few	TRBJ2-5	TGTGCCAGCAGCTTAGAGACAGGGTGGGGAGAGACCCAGTACTTC	CASSLETGWGETQYF
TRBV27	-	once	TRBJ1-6	TGTGCCAGCAGCTCGGTCAGATCACCCCTCCACTTT	CASSSVRSPLHF
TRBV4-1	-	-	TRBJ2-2	TGCGCCAGCAGCCAAAGTAGGGTCAACACCGGGGAGCTGTTTTTT	CASSQSRVNTGELFF
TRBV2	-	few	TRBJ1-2	TGTGCCAGCAGTGAAAACATCTATGGTGGCTACACCTTC	CASSENIYGGYTF
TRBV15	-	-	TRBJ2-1	TGTGCCACCAGCAGAGATTTGGGGGCTGAGCAGTTCTTC	CATSRDLGAEQFF